The subject of this entry is one T cell receptor (beta chain). Its cognate antigen is unknown. This sample is drawn from a study of OX40 agonist ivuxolimab in advanced cancers. Study conclusions and caveats: Among the lowest peripheral clonal expansion occurred in 0.1-3.0 mg/kg partial responders.

Germline CDR1 and CDR2: LNHNV and YYDKDF (reference sequence). Trimming cost V 3 bases and J 2 bases, with 17 bases left between them. The CDR3 loop spans 18 amino acids. Clones were read by immunoSEQ multiplex PCR, and TCRdb kept only the in-frame ones, dropping some. The data contain tens of thousands of clones, about 85% of them singletons. The clonotype originates from an adult with an advanced solid tumor such as melanoma, head and neck, liver or kidney cancer. Sequenced material: CD4+ or CD8+ T cells sorted from blood, taken in a trial of the OX40 agonist ivuxolimab. This chain connects TRBV15 to TRBJ2-6, with D maybe TRBD2 (6 bases). Here the CDR3 DNA reads TGTGCCACCAGCAGCTCTCGGGACTCTTGGGCTGGGGCCAACGTCCTGACTTTC. It encodes CATSSSRDSWAGANVLTF.